This TCR beta chain was recovered during a study of T cells after yellow fever vaccination. Each CDR3 protein gets one entry after TCRdb re-called the 5' RACE reads with MiXCR. The sample lists 55,000 or so distinct CDR3 sequences; around 6.7% were seen once. Study results and limitations: At under 97% for CD4 and 70% to 90% for CD8, most primary-vaccination clones showed up again after the booster.

The V end was cut by 5 bases, the J end by 0 bases, with 2 bases between. The CDR3 runs to 11 residues. The germline V gene has CDR1 DFQATT and CDR2 SNEGSKA (reference sequence). The rearrangement uses TRBV20-1 and TRBJ1-3; D is unresolved. This sample comprised CD8+ T cells not binding an NS4B(214-222) dextramer, sorted from PBMCs, obtained around 45 days after the first yellow fever vaccination. The source is a man between 18 and 29 years old who received the YFV17D yellow fever vaccine. The CDR3 region is CSAGSGNTIYF. The CDR3 bases are TGCAGTGCTGGCTCTGGAAACACCATATATTTT.